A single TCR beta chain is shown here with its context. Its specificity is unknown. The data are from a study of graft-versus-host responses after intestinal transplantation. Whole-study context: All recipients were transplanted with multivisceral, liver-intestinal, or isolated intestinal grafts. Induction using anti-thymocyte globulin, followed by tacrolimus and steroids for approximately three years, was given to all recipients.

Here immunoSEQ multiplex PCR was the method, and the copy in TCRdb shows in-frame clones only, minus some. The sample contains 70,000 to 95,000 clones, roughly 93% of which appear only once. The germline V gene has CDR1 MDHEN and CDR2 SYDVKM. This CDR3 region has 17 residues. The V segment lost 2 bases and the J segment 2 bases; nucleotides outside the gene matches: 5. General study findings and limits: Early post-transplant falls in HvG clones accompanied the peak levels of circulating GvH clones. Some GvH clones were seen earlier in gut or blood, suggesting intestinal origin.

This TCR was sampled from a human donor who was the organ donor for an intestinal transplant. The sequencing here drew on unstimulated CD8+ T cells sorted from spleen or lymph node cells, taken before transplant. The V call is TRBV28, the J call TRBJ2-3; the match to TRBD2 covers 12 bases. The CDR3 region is CASSLRLAGVDTDTQYF. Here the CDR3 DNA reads TGTGCCAGCAGTTTAAGACTAGCGGGGGTTGACACAGATACGCAGTATTTT. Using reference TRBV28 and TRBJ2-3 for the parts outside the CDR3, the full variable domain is DVKVTQSSRYLVKRTGEKVFLECVQDMDHENMFWYRQDPGLGLRLIYFSYDVKMKEKGDIPEGYSVSREKKERFSLILESASTNQTSMYLCASSLRLAGVDTDTQYFGPGTRLTVL.